A single sample is the source of the 7 T cell receptor beta chains below, sequenced in a study of somatic mutations in cytotoxic T cells in rheumatoid arthritis (dated by TCRdb to about 2017). The library was made by the immunoSEQ multiplex PCR assay. Entries here come from immuneACCESS through TCRdb and include only in-frame sequences with V and J called. Some clones fail to appear in such tables; in the studies checked, an unresolved V gene covers under half of the shortfall, and the cause of the remainder is unknown. Present in this sample are approximately 15,000 clones, 60% to 85% of which were seen just once. The ten largest clones add up to roughly 4.4% of the sample. Material: CD8+ T cells sorted from blood. These receptors were taken from an adult with rheumatoid arthritis.

The chain carries TRBV5-6 and TRBJ2-7, with D possibly matching TRBD1 (6 bases). There are 13 residues in the CDR3. Trimming removed 4 bases from V and 3 bases from J, with 11 bases in between. Germline V lookup: CDR1 SGHDT, CDR2 YYEEEE. The CDR3 here is CASSPGTNYEQYF. The CDR3 DNA reads TGTGCCAGCAGCCCCGGGACAAACTACGAGCAGTACTTC. The full variable domain, with the rest looked up from reference TRBV5-6 and TRBJ2-7, is DAGVTQSPTHLIKTRGQQVTLRCSPKSGHDTVSWYQQALGQGPQFIFQYYEEEERQRGNFPDRFSGHQFPNYSSELNVNALLLGDSALYLCASSPGTNYEQYFGPGTRLTVT.

V and J are TRBV4-1 and TRBJ1-1; no reliable D call. Trimming stripped 1 base from V and 6 bases from J, with 15 bases between. The CDR3 contains 15 residues. Germline V gives CDR1 MGHRA, CDR2 YSYEKL. In DNA, the CDR3 is TGCGCCAGCAGCCAAGCGGTCGGCACGACCCCTGAAGCTTTCTTT. Protein: CASSQAVGTTPEAFF.

On this clone itself: One junction end disagrees with the germline gene, perhaps due to a read error. This rearrangement joins TRBV29-1 to TRBJ1-3; the D is unclear. The CDR3 is 13 residues long. Germline V CDR1 and CDR2: SQVTM, ANQGSEA. The CDR3 DNA reads as TGCAGCGTCGAAGGTCCTACTGGAAACACCATATATTTT. This sequence encodes CSVEGPTGNTIYF.

CDR3 in amino acids: CASSVRDRVSRDTQYF. The CDR3 bases are TGTGCCAGCAGTGTTAGGGACAGGGTGTCTCGGGATACGCAGTATTTT. This sequence joins TRBV6-4 and TRBJ2-3; 9 positions agree with TRBD1. Germline V CDR1 and CDR2: MRHNA, SNTAGT. The ends lost 4 bases at V and 6 bases at J; junction bases unmatched: 11. The CDR3 covers 16 residues.

The chain joins TRBV11-2 to TRBJ2-6; D not certain. Between the trimmed V and J ends, which lost 1 base and 4 bases, there was a span of 11 bases. The CDR3 length is 16 residues. Germline V gene lookup returns CDR1 SGHAT and CDR2 FQNNGV. The CDR3 nucleotides read TGTGCCAGCAGCTTAGGGAGAGGTTCGGGGGCCAACGTCCTGACTTTC. Translation gives CASSLGRGSGANVLTF.

The gene calls are TRBV18 and TRBJ2-5; 9 nucleotides agree with TRBD2. With V trimmed by 1 base and J by 4 bases, 10 bases remained unmatched. The CDR3 covers 17 residues. Per the germline V gene, CDR1 is KGHSH and CDR2 is LQKENI. CDR3 region: CASSPRWASGERETQYF. CDR3 bases: TGTGCCAGCTCACCACGCTGGGCTAGCGGGGAGAGAGAGACCCAGTACTTC.

This chain links TRBV4-2 with TRBJ2-1, with a weak D call TRBD2 (6 bases). From germline, CDR1 is LGHNA and CDR2 YNFKEQ. The CDR3 length is 16 residues. The germline V and J ends were trimmed by 2 bases and 3 bases, with 14 bases remaining between them. In DNA form, the CDR3 reads TGTGCCAGCAGCCAACGGGGCGGGGAGAGCTACAATGAGCAGTTCTTC. Protein: CASSQRGGESYNEQFF.